What follows are 2 T cell receptor beta chains derived from one specimen sequenced in a study of T-cell reconstitution after alpha-beta-depleted transplantation in children. As it was prepared, the TCRbeta library received unique molecular identifiers. TCRdb processed the PCR reads anew with MiXCR; each CDR3 protein has one entry. The table records roughly 570,000 distinct CDR3 sequences, 20% to 30% of them present only once. The sequencing here drew on PBMCs, taken before TCRalphabeta/CD19-depleted stem cell transplant. Every receptor here comes from a boy less than two years old with Wiskott-Aldrich syndrome, due to receive a stem cell transplant.

This clonotype was seen only a few times. The chain recombines TRBV28 with TRBJ2-5; 8 bases are shared with TRBD2. After removal of 7 bases from V and 3 bases from J, the junction contained 7 bases not matched to a gene. The length of the CDR3 is 14 residues. From germline, CDR1 is MDHEN and CDR2 SYDVKM. CDR3 residues: CASTRGGSKETQYF. As DNA, the CDR3 is TGTGCCAGCACTCGGGGGGGTTCGAAAGAGACCCAGTACTTC.

The genes are TRBV30 and TRBJ1-4; 7 nucleotides agree with TRBD1. The CDR3 sequence is 15 residues long. CDR1 is GTSNPN and CDR2 is SVGIG in the germline V gene (reference sequence). The V gene end was trimmed by 0 bases and the J gene end by 6 bases; junction bases not matched to a gene: 7. CDR3 residues: CAWSVQTGWHEKLFF. The DNA for the CDR3 is TGTGCCTGGAGTGTACAGACAGGGTGGCATGAAAAACTGTTTTTT.